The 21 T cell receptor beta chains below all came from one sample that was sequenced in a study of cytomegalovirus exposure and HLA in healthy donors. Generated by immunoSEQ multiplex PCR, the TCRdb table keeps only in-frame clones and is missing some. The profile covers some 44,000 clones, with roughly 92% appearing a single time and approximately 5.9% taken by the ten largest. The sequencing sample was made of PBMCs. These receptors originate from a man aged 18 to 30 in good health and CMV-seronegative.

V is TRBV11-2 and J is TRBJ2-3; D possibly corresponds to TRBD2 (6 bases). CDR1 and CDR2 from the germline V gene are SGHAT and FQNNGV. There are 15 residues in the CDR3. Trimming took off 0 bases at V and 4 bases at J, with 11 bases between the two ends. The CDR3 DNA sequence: TGTGCCAGCAGCTTAGATATGTGGGGGGCAGATACGCAGTATTTT. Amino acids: CASSLDMWGADTQYF.

Here the CDR3 reads CASSVSSSGGNQETQYF. The CDR3 DNA is TGTGCCAGCAGCGTTTCCTCTAGCGGGGGAAATCAAGAGACCCAGTACTTC. The rearrangement joins TRBV9 to TRBJ2-5; 10 positions agree with TRBD2. The ends lost 2 bases at V and 2 bases at J; junction bases unmatched: 9. Germline CDR1 SGDLS, CDR2 YYNGEE. The CDR3 spans 17 residues.

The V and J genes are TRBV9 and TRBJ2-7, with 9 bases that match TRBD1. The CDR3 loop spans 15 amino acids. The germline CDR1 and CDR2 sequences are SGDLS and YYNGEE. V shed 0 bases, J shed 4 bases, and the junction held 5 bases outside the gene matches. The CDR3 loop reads CASSVDGDREYEQYF. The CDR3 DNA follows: TGTGCCAGCAGCGTAGATGGGGACAGGGAATACGAGCAGTACTTC.

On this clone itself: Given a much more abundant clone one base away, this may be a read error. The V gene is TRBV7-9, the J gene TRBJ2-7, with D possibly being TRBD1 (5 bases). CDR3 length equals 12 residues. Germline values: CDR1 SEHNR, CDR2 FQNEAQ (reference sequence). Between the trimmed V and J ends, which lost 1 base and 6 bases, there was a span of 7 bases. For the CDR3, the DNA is TGTGCCAGCAGCTTAGAGGGGCCCGAGCAGTACTTC. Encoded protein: CASSLEGPEQYF.

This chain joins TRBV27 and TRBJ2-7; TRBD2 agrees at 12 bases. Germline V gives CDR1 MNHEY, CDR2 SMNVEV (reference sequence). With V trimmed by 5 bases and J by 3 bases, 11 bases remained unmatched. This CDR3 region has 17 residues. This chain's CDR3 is CASSPQILAGGSYEQYF. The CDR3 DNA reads TGTGCCAGCAGTCCGCAAATTCTAGCGGGAGGGAGCTACGAGCAGTACTTC.

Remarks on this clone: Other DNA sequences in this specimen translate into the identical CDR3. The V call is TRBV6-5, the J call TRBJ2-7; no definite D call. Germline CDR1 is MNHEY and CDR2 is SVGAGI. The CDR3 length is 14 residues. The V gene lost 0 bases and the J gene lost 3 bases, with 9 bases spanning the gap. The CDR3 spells CASSYSSPGYEQYF. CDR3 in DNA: TGTGCCAGCAGTTACTCGAGCCCGGGCTACGAGCAGTACTTC.

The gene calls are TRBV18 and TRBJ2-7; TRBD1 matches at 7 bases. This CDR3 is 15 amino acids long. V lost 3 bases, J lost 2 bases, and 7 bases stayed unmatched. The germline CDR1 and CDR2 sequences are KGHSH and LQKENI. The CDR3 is CASSPRQGTPYEQYF. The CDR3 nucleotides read TGTGCCAGCTCACCTCGACAGGGTACCCCCTACGAGCAGTACTTC. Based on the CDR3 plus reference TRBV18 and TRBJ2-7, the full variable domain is NAGVMQNPRHLVRRRGQEARLRCSPMKGHSHVYWYRQLPEEGLKFMVYLQKENIIDESGMPKERFSAEFPKEGPSILRIQQVVRGDSAAYFCASSPRQGTPYEQYFGPGTRLTVT.

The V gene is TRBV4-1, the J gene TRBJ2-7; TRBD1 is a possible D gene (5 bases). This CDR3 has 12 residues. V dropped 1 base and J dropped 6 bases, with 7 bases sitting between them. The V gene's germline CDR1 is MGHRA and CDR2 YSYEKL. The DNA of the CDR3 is TGCGCCAGCAGCCAAGTTAGGGGCGAGCAGTACTTC. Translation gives CASSQVRGEQYF.

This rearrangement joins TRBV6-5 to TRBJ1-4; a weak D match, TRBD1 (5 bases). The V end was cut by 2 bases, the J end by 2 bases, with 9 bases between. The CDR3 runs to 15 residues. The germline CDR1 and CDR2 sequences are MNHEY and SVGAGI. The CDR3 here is CASSYQGRTNEKLFF. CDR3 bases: TGTGCCAGCAGTTACCAGGGTAGGACTAATGAAAAACTGTTTTTT.

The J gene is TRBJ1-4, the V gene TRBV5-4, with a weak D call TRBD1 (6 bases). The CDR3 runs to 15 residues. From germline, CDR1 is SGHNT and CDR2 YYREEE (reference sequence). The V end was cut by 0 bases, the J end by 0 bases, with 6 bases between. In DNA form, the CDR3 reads TGTGCCAGCAGCTTGGGGGACACAACTAATGAAAAACTGTTTTTT. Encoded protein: CASSLGDTTNEKLFF.

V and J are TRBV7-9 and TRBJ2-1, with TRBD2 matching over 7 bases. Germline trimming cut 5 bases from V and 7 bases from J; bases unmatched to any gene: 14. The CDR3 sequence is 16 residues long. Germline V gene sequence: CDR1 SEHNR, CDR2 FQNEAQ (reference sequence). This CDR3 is CASSPVGGGSRNEQFF. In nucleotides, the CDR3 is TGTGCCAGCAGCCCAGTCGGGGGAGGGAGTCGTAATGAGCAGTTCTTC.

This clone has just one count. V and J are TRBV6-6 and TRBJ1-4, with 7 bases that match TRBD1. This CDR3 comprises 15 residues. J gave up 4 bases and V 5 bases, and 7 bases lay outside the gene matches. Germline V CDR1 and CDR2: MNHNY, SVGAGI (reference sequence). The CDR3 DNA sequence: TGTGCCAGCAGTCAAGTGACAGGGAGTAATGAAAAACTGTTTTTT. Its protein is CASSQVTGSNEKLFF.

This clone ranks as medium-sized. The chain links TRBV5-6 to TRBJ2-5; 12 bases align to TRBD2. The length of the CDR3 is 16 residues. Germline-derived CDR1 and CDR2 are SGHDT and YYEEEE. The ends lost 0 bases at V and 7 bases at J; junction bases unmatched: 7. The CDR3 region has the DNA TGTGCCAGCAGCTTGGATCTAGCGGGAGGGATTGGGACCCAGTACTTC. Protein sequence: CASSLDLAGGIGTQYF.

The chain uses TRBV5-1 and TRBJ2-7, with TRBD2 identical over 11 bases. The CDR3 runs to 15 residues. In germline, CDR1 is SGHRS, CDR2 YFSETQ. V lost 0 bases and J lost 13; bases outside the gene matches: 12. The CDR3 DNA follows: TGCGCCAGCAGCTTGGAAGGGACTAGCGGAAGGTTCGGATACTTC. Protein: CASSLEGTSGRFGYF.

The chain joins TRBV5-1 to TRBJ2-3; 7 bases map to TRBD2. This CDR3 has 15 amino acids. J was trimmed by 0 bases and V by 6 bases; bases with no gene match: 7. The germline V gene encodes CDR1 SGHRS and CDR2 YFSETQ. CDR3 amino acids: CASTASGTSTDTQYF. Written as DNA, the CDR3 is TGCGCCAGCACCGCTAGCGGCACTAGCACAGATACGCAGTATTTT.

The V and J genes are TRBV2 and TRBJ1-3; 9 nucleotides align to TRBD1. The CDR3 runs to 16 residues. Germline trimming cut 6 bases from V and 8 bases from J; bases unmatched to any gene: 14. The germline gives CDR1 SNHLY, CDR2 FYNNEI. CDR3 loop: CASRPRIQGADYTIYF. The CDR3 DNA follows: TGTGCCAGCAGACCACGTATACAGGGGGCCGATTACACCATATATTTT.

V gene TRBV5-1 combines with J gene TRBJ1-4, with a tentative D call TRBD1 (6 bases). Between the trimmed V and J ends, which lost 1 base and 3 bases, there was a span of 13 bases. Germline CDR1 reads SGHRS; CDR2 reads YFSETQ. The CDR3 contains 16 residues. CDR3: CASSLWGLGSNEKLFF. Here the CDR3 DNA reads TGCGCCAGCAGCTTGTGGGGGCTCGGGTCTAATGAAAAACTGTTTTTT.

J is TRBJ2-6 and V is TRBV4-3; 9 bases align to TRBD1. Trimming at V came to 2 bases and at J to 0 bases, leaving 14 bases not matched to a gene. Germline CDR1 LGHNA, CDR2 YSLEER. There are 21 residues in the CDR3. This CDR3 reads CASSQYPSWGQGSSGANVLTF. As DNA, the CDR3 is TGCGCCAGCAGCCAATATCCCTCATGGGGACAGGGATCCTCTGGGGCCAACGTCCTGACTTTC.

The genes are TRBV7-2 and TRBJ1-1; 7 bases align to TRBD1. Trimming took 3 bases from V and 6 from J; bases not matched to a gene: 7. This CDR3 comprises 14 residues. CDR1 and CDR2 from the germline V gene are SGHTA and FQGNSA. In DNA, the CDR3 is TGTGCCAGCAGCTTTATCAATCAGGGGGCTGAAGCTTTCTTT. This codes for CASSFINQGAEAFF. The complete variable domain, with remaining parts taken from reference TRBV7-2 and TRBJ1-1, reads GAGVSQSPSNKVTEKGKDVELRCDPISGHTALYWYRQSLGQGLEFLIYFQGNSAPDKSGLPSDRFSAERTGGSVSTLTIQRTQQEDSAVYLCASSFINQGAEAFFGQGTRLTVV.

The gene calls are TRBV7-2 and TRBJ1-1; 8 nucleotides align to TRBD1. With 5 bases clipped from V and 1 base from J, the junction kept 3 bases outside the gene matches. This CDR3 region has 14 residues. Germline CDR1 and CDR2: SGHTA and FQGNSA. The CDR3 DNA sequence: TGTGCCAGCAGCCTTGGGACAGGGAACACTGAAGCTTTCTTT. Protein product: CASSLGTGNTEAFF.

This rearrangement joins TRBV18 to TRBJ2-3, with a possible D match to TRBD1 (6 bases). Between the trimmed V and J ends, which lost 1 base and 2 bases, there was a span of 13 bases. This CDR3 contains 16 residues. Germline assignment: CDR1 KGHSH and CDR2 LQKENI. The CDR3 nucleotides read TGTGCCAGCTCACCACTAGGGGCAGGGGACACAGATACGCAGTATTTT. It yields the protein CASSPLGAGDTDTQYF.